This entry is about one T cell receptor (beta chain). The antigen is not known. The junction departs from germline at one end; a sequencing error may be responsible. The data belong to a study of cytomegalovirus exposure and HLA in healthy donors. The study, taken as a whole, reports: Among donors in an Asian-associated ancestry cluster, a later analysis reportedly found fewer N-insertions than the approximately 670-donor mean. In a later analysis, at a false discovery rate of 0.05, roughly 17,000 TCR beta sequences matched HLA alleles.

PCR employed 60 Vbeta and 13 Jbeta primers. TCRdb keeps only in-frame clones here, not all; method: immunoSEQ multiplex PCR. The sample's table shows under 200,000 clones. CDR3 length: 12 residues. Germline CDR1 reads MNHNS; CDR2 reads SASEGT. The sequence came from a young man in good health and CMV-seronegative. V gene TRBV6-1 combines with J gene TRBJ1-1; no clear D gene. Sequenced sample: PBMCs. CDR3 region: CASGRANTEAFF. In nucleotides, the CDR3 is TGCGCCAGCGGGCGGGCGAACACTGAAGCTTTCTTT.